One sample yielded the 14 T cell receptor beta chains listed below, sequenced in a study of HIV-infected patients and healthy controls (dated by TCRdb to 2013 to 2014). The library was obtained by 5' RACE. Sequencing used an Illumina MiSeq. Through fastp at Q25 and MiXCR, TCRdb rebuilt clones from the public reads, retaining in-frame beta chains. All rows with the same CDR3 protein become a single entry with the most common DNA and genes. This sample is represented by approximately 64,000 distinct CDR3 sequences; 15% to 20% of them were singletons. The leading ten clones occupy 1.4% of the sample. Input material: CD4+ T cells from blood. The receptors here all came from a human donor in good health.

The chain joins TRBV9 to TRBJ2-1; maybe TRBD2 (6 bases). Germline V gene lookup returns CDR1 SGDLS and CDR2 YYNGEE. V lost 0 bases, J lost 3 bases, and 16 bases lay in between. The CDR3 totals 17 residues. The CDR3 sequence: CASSVGRSSEHYNEQFF. CDR3 coding DNA: TGTGCCAGCAGCGTAGGGCGGTCTAGCGAGCACTACAATGAGCAGTTCTTC.

The sample holds many counts of this clonotype. The chain employs TRBV6-6 and TRBJ2-5; TRBD1 matches 9 bases. The length of the CDR3 is 15 residues. Germline CDR1 MNHNY, CDR2 SVGAGI (reference sequence). Germline trimming cut 5 bases from V and 4 bases from J; bases unmatched to any gene: 8. The CDR3: CASSTGQGKGETQYF. DNA of the CDR3: TGTGCCAGCAGTACTGGACAGGGGAAAGGAGAGACCCAGTACTTC.

This clonotype was counted at least ten times. The chain is built from TRBV7-2 and TRBJ2-5; the match to TRBD2 covers 8 bases. Trimming removed 4 bases from V and 9 bases from J; junction bases left unmatched: 13. Germline CDR1 reads SGHTA; CDR2 reads FQGNSA. The CDR3 length is 15 residues. The CDR3 nucleotides are TGTGCCAGCAGCTCCGAGCAGCGGGGGAGCTGGGCCCAGTACTTC. Translation gives CASSSEQRGSWAQYF.

This clonotype occurred many times. The rearrangement joins TRBV7-9 to TRBJ2-5; D is ambiguous. Germline V gene lookup returns CDR1 SEHNR and CDR2 FQNEAQ (reference sequence). The V and J ends lost 2 bases and 8 bases respectively, with 15 bases between them. The length of the CDR3 is 14 residues. The CDR3 DNA reads TGTGCCAGCAGCTTAAGAGGCTCCGGAGATACCCAGTACTTC. Its protein is CASSLRGSGDTQYF.

This clonotype was seen at least ten times. The rearrangement links TRBV5-1 to TRBJ1-1; D gene uncertain. Trimming left V 0 bases short and J 1 base short, with 13 bases between. CDR3 size: 16 residues. The germline CDR1 and CDR2 sequences are SGHRS and YFSETQ. CDR3: CASSLGGRDGNTEAFF. The CDR3 nucleotides read TGCGCCAGCAGCTTGGGCGGCAGAGACGGGAACACTGAAGCTTTCTTT.

This clonotype was counted only a few times. The V and J genes are TRBV27 and TRBJ1-1; 7 nucleotides align to TRBD1. CDR1 and CDR2 from the germline V gene are MNHEY and SMNVEV (reference sequence). CDR3 length: 12 residues. With V trimmed by 6 bases and J by 6 bases, 4 bases remained unmatched. CDR3: CASRTGQSEAFF. As DNA, the CDR3 is TGTGCCAGCAGAACGGGACAGTCTGAAGCTTTCTTT.

The rearrangement links TRBV6-6 to TRBJ2-1; no reliable D call. Germline CDR1 MNHNY, CDR2 SVGAGI (reference sequence). V was clipped by 0 bases and J by 5 bases, with 11 bases between them. This CDR3 has 15 amino acids. The CDR3 region has the DNA TGTGCCAGCAGTTACTCGAGTCGTATAGACAATGAGCAGTTCTTC. It yields the protein CASSYSSRIDNEQFF.

This rearrangement joins TRBV4-1 to TRBJ2-1; 9 bases are a match to TRBD1. J gave up 8 bases and V 5 bases, and 13 bases lay outside the gene matches. The germline CDR1 and CDR2 sequences are MGHRA and YSYEKL. The CDR3 totals 16 residues. CDR3 region: CASSSRGGQGDDEQFF. The CDR3 region has the DNA TGCGCCAGCAGCTCTAGAGGGGGACAGGGTGACGATGAGCAGTTCTTC.

This clonotype showed up just a few times. The gene calls are TRBV20-1 and TRBJ2-1, with 13 bases identical to TRBD2. Per the germline V gene, CDR1 is DFQATT and CDR2 is SNEGSKA (reference sequence). The CDR3 runs to 15 residues. Trimming cost V 5 bases and J 5 bases; bases outside gene matches: 6. The CDR3 DNA follows: TGCAGTGCTTATCTTGGGACTAGCGGGAACAATGAGCAGTTCTTC. The encoded protein is CSAYLGTSGNNEQFF.

This clonotype was picked up many times. The chain links TRBV11-3 to TRBJ2-1; D is perhaps TRBD2 (6 bases). Germline V gives CDR1 SGHNT, CDR2 YENEEA. This CDR3 is 14 amino acids long. V shed 1 base and J shed 6 bases, with 10 bases lying between them. The CDR3 loop is CASSLAGAGNEQFF. CDR3 in DNA: TGTGCCAGCAGCTTAGCGGGAGCCGGCAATGAGCAGTTCTTC.

Ten or more counts support this clonotype. This sequence joins TRBV10-2 and TRBJ2-2; TRBD2 matches 9 bases. Germline V CDR1 and CDR2: WSHSY, SAAADI. Trimming at V came to 6 bases and at J to 2 bases, leaving 4 bases not matched to a gene. The CDR3 has 15 residues. CDR3 nucleotides: TGCGCCAGCAGGAGACTAGCGGCCAACACCGGGGAGCTGTTTTTT. This encodes CASRRLAANTGELFF.

The CDR3 region is CASSWTGENIQYF. CDR3 in DNA: TGTGCCAGCAGTTGGACAGGGGAAAACATTCAGTACTTC. The chain is built from TRBV6-2 or TRBV6-3 and TRBJ2-4; 9 bases map to TRBD1. Germline assignment: CDR1 MNHEY and CDR2 SVGEGT. This CDR3 region has 13 residues. V shed 4 bases, J shed 5 bases, and the junction held 0 bases outside the gene matches.

The sample holds many counts of this clonotype. The chain links TRBV3-1 to TRBJ2-4, with D perhaps matching TRBD1 (6 bases). The germline CDR1 and CDR2 sequences are LGHDT and YNNKEL (reference sequence). Trimming shortened V by 0 bases and J by 4 bases, and 10 bases separated the two germline ends. This CDR3 is built from 15 residues. CDR3 region: CASSQEGQGKNIQYF. CDR3 nucleotide sequence: TGTGCCAGCAGCCAAGAAGGCCAGGGGAAAAACATTCAGTACTTC.

In its sample, this clonotype was seen many times. The V gene is TRBV5-8, the J gene TRBJ2-5, with a possible D match to TRBD1 (5 bases). The V and J ends lost 3 bases and 5 bases respectively, with 23 bases between them. This CDR3 is built from 17 residues. Germline V gene data show CDR1 as SGHTS and CDR2 as YDEGEE. CDR3: CASSSGKGIPLRETQYF. The CDR3 DNA reads as TGTGCCAGCAGCTCAGGGAAGGGGATTCCTCTCAGGGAGACCCAGTACTTC.